This record covers a single T cell receptor beta chain. The antigen is undetermined. The sample comes from a study of CD4+ T cells in melanoma. Study results and caveats: Neoantigen-specific CD4+ T cells in melanoma reportedly had diverse differentiation states. A reported correlation linked neoantigen-specific CD4+ T cells to CD8+, macrophage and B cell function.

CDR1 and CDR2 (germline): GTSNPN, SVGIG (reference sequence). The CDR3 covers 13 residues. Trimming took off 4 bases at V and 5 bases at J, with 15 bases between the two ends. Libraries were prepared by immunoSEQ multiplex PCR; TCRdb keeps only in-frame clonotypes and omits some of them. The data show around 6,700 clones, 45% to 60% seen once. Source material: cells from a culture (not recorded whether cultured in vitro). The receptor was derived from a human donor with melanoma. This sequence joins TRBV30 and TRBJ2-7, with D maybe TRBD1 (5 bases). The CDR3 region is CAWMGLKDDEQYF. DNA of the CDR3: TGTGCCTGGATGGGGCTCAAAGACGACGAGCAGTACTTC.